The 16 T cell receptor beta chains below come from one sample, sequenced in a study of radiotherapy plus CTLA-4 blockade in lung cancer. Profiling relied on immunoSEQ multiplex PCR, and the TCRdb table lists in-frame clones only, not all of them. The data contain approximately 67,000 clones, around 81% of them singletons. The sample here was peripheral blood, taken from a patient treated with radiotherapy plus ipilimumab. Source of these receptors: a human donor with non-small cell lung cancer who had a partial response to radiotherapy plus ipilimumab.

This clone was counted only a few times. The chain has TRBV27 and TRBJ1-2; 9 positions agree with TRBD1. CDR1 and CDR2 from the germline V gene are MNHEY and SMNVEV (reference sequence). Trimming at V came to 8 bases and at J to 3 bases, leaving 7 bases not matched to a gene. The CDR3 runs to 14 residues. CDR3 bases: TGTGCCAGCGGCCTTCGGACAGGGGACTATGGCTACACCTTC. It encodes CASGLRTGDYGYTF.

This sequence joins TRBV2 and TRBJ2-5; TRBD2 is a possible D gene (6 bases). V lost 7 bases and J 1 base, leaving 16 bases between the germline ends. Per germline, CDR1 SNHLY and CDR2 FYNNEI. The CDR3 spans 15 residues. This CDR3 reads CASTLDYLIQETQYF. Written as DNA, the CDR3 is TGTGCCAGCACCTTGGACTACCTAATCCAAGAGACCCAGTACTTC.

V is TRBV15 and J is TRBJ2-1, with 12 bases fitting TRBD2. Germline CDR1 and CDR2: LNHNV and YYDKDF (reference sequence). V trimming: 3 bases; J trimming: 9 bases; junction bases outside the gene matches: 3. The CDR3 extends over 14 amino acids. CDR3 residues: CATSSGLAGSEQFF. In DNA form, the CDR3 reads TGTGCCACCAGCAGCGGACTAGCGGGAAGTGAGCAGTTCTTC.

The chain has TRBV5-4 and TRBJ1-5; D might be TRBD1 (6 bases). Germline values: CDR1 SGHNT, CDR2 YYREEE (reference sequence). Trimming took 3 bases from V and 6 from J, leaving 10 bases between them. This CDR3 is built from 13 residues. In DNA form, the CDR3 reads TGTGCCAGCAGCTGGGGGGGCTCTCAGCCCCAGCATTTT. Translated: CASSWGGSQPQHF.

CDR3 amino acids: CASSLVPGAYQETQYF. CDR3 DNA: TGCGCCAGCAGCTTGGTCCCAGGGGCGTACCAAGAGACCCAGTACTTC. This chain joins TRBV5-1 and TRBJ2-5, with D maybe TRBD1 (6 bases). Between the trimmed V and J ends, which lost 0 bases and 0 bases, there was a span of 12 bases. Germline CDR1 is SGHRS and CDR2 is YFSETQ. This CDR3 region has 16 residues.

This chain connects TRBV2 to TRBJ2-1, with D unclear. V shed 4 bases and J shed 0 bases, with 7 bases lying between them. The CDR3 sequence is 14 residues long. The germline V gene has CDR1 SNHLY and CDR2 FYNNEI. CDR3 region: CASSVLSSYNEQFF. CDR3 nucleotide sequence: TGTGCCAGCAGTGTGCTTAGCTCCTACAATGAGCAGTTCTTC. Filled out from reference TRBV2 and TRBJ2-1, the complete variable domain reads EPEVTQTPSHQVTQMGQEVILRCVPISNHLYFYWYRQILGQKVEFLVSFYNNEISEKSEIFDDQFSVERPDGSNFTLKIRSTKLEDSAMYFCASSVLSSYNEQFFGPGTRLTVL.

CDR3 protein: CASTRTGNTGELFF. The CDR3 DNA reads TGTGCCAGCACCAGGACAGGGAACACCGGGGAGCTGTTTTTT. This chain uses TRBV19 with TRBJ2-2; TRBD1 aligns across 7 bases. V shed 9 bases and J 1 base; nucleotides not matched to a gene: 5. The CDR3 length is 14 residues. Per germline, CDR1 LNHDA and CDR2 SQIVND (reference sequence).

V gene TRBV28 combines with J gene TRBJ1-5; D perhaps matches TRBD1 (6 bases). V gave up 7 bases and J gave up 6 bases, with 13 bases separating them. CDR1 is MDHEN and CDR2 is SYDVKM in the germline V gene. The CDR3 sequence is 13 residues long. CDR3 nucleotide sequence: TGTGCCAGCACTCGGGGGGGCAGTCAGCCCCAGCATTTT. Encoded protein: CASTRGGSQPQHF.

V gene TRBV5-1 combines with J gene TRBJ2-1; 9 bases align to TRBD2. The CDR3 is 15 residues long. The germline V gene encodes CDR1 SGHRS and CDR2 YFSETQ. V lost 3 bases and J lost 5; bases outside the gene matches: 6. The DNA of the CDR3 is TGCGCCAGCAGCTCCATGACTAGCGGAAACAATGAGCAGTTCTTC. Residues: CASSSMTSGNNEQFF.

This clone has more than one count but fewer than ten. The chain is built from TRBV2 and TRBJ1-1; D is possibly TRBD1 (6 bases). The ends were cut back, 10 bases at V and 6 bases at J, with 21 bases in the middle. The germline gives CDR1 SNHLY, CDR2 FYNNEI. The CDR3 is 14 residues long. Here the CDR3 DNA reads TGTGCCACTGAACAGGGCCGTCTCATCGCTGAAGCTTTCTTT. It yields the protein CATEQGRLIAEAFF.

Only one count was recorded for this clone. The chain recombines TRBV2 with TRBJ1-4, with a weak D call TRBD1 (6 bases). Germline V gene sequence: CDR1 SNHLY, CDR2 FYNNEI. With 7 bases removed from V and 5 bases from J, the gap between germline ends came to 8 bases. This CDR3 spans 12 amino acids. CDR3 in amino acids: CASNRGNEKLFF. In DNA, the CDR3 is TGTGCCAGCAATAGGGGGAATGAAAAACTGTTTTTT.

This clone was counted once. The genes are TRBV5-6 and TRBJ1-4; 9 bases align to TRBD1. Germline V gene sequence: CDR1 SGHDT, CDR2 YYEEEE. This CDR3 has 15 residues. V lost 3 bases, J lost 2 bases, and 2 bases stayed unmatched. CDR3 amino acids: CASSWGTGTNEKLFF. CDR3 coding DNA: TGTGCCAGCAGCTGGGGGACAGGGACTAATGAAAAACTGTTTTTT.

The CDR3 coding sequence is TGCAGCGTTGTTAGAGGGGGCGGCTATGGCTACACCTTC. This sequence encodes CSVVRGGGYGYTF. The chain combines TRBV29-1 with TRBJ1-2; TRBD1 aligns across 7 bases. Trimming at V came to 4 bases and at J to 4 bases, leaving 6 bases not matched to a gene. This CDR3 has 13 residues. The germline gives CDR1 SQVTM, CDR2 ANQGSEA.

The chain couples TRBV10-3 to TRBJ1-2; no reliable D call. Deletions cut 4 bases from V and 5 bases from J, with 8 bases between. Germline CDR1 is ENHRY and CDR2 is SYGVKD. The CDR3 sequence is 12 residues long. The CDR3 reads CAISATEYGYTF. Written as DNA, the CDR3 is TGTGCCATCAGTGCTACAGAATATGGCTACACCTTC.

This rearrangement joins TRBV19 to TRBJ1-2; 9 bases match TRBD1. Germline V lookup: CDR1 LNHDA, CDR2 SQIVND (reference sequence). V shed 5 bases, J shed 8 bases, and the junction held 12 bases outside the gene matches. The CDR3 loop spans 15 amino acids. CDR3 bases: TGTGCCAGTAGTGCCCCGGGACAGGGAAGGCGCGGCTACACCTTC. This translates into CASSAPGQGRRGYTF.

The rearrangement joins TRBV2 to TRBJ2-2, with D possibly matching TRBD1 (6 bases). The V gene's germline CDR1 is SNHLY and CDR2 FYNNEI. There are 16 residues in the CDR3. V was shortened by 5 bases and J by 0 bases, with 13 bases between the two germline ends. The CDR3 bases are TGTGCCAGCAGTTCGCAGGGGATAACGAACACCGGGGAGCTGTTTTTT. This translates into CASSSQGITNTGELFF.